Listed below are T cell receptor beta chains from one sample, sequenced in a study of response to subunit inactivated influenza vaccine. Each CDR3 protein gets one entry after TCRdb re-called the RT-PCR reads with MiXCR. The sample carries hundreds of thousands of distinct CDR3 sequences, about 15% recorded once. Sequences were derived from PBMCs from blood, sampled 11 to 12 days after vaccination. The receptors stem from a man aged 50 to 60 who received an inactivated influenza vaccine. Each CDR3 is given with its conserved first and last residue. The D gene is left open where the match is weak. Size values are once, few and many counts, or a class for expanded clones, and some rows have none.

abundance: many; v_gene: TRBV12-3/TRBV12-4; d_gene: NA; j_gene: TRBJ2-5; CDR3aa: CASSLWGPPYF; CDR3nt: TGTGCCAGCAGTTTGTGGGGCCCGCCCTACTTC
abundance: few; v_gene: TRBV29-1; d_gene: NA; j_gene: TRBJ1-5; CDR3aa: CSVRGDNQPQHF; CDR3nt: TGCAGCGTTCGGGGCGACAATCAGCCCCAGCATTTT
abundance: few; v_gene: TRBV6-6; d_gene: NA; j_gene: TRBJ2-5; CDR3aa: CASSYGYKETQYF; CDR3nt: TGTGCCAGCAGTTACGGGTACAAGGAGACCCAGTACTTC
abundance: many; v_gene: TRBV12-3/TRBV12-4; d_gene: TRBD1; j_gene: TRBJ1-1; CDR3aa: CASREGANTEAFF; CDR3nt: TGTGCCAGCAGGGAGGGGGCCAACACTGAAGCTTTCTTT
abundance: many; v_gene: TRBV15; d_gene: NA; j_gene: TRBJ2-2; CDR3aa: CATSRDRGLAGELFF; CDR3nt: TGTGCCACCAGCAGAGATAGGGGGTTGGCCGGGGAGCTGTTTTTT
abundance: NA; v_gene: TRBV20-1; d_gene: NA; j_gene: TRBJ2-1; CDR3aa: CSAPVDPEQFF; CDR3nt: TGCAGTGCTCCAGTGGACCCGGAGCAGTTCTTC
abundance: few; v_gene: TRBV9; d_gene: NA; j_gene: TRBJ1-5; CDR3aa: CASSADQGLTGPQHF; CDR3nt: TGTGCCAGCAGCGCCGACCAGGGACTAACTGGGCCCCAGCATTTT
abundance: few; v_gene: TRBV4-3; d_gene: TRBD1; j_gene: TRBJ1-4; CDR3aa: CASSQDPDRDMLEKLFF; CDR3nt: TGCGCCAGCAGCCAAGACCCCGACAGGGACATGCTGGAAAAACTGTTTTTT
abundance: once; v_gene: TRBV9; d_gene: NA; j_gene: TRBJ1-2; CDR3aa: CASSAAQGYGYTF; CDR3nt: TGTGCCAGCAGCGCCGCACAGGGTTATGGCTACACCTTC
abundance: NA; v_gene: TRBV7-9; d_gene: NA; j_gene: TRBJ1-5; CDR3aa: CASSLKNQPQHF; CDR3nt: TGTGCCAGCAGCTTAAAGAATCAGCCCCAGCATTTT
abundance: few; v_gene: TRBV3-1; d_gene: TRBD1; j_gene: TRBJ2-4; CDR3aa: CASSQEGRDRAPYF; CDR3nt: TGTGCCAGCAGCCAAGAGGGCCGGGACAGGGCCCCGTACTTC
abundance: NA; v_gene: TRBV6-5; d_gene: TRBD1; j_gene: TRBJ2-6; CDR3aa: CASSYLITGGSGANVLTF; CDR3nt: TGTGCCAGCAGTTACTTAATCACAGGGGGTTCTGGGGCCAACGTCCTGACTTTC
abundance: NA; v_gene: TRBV12-3/TRBV12-4; d_gene: NA; j_gene: TRBJ1-5; CDR3aa: CASSLVSPRSNQPQHF; CDR3nt: TGTGCCAGCAGTTTGGTCAGCCCCCGTAGCAATCAGCCCCAGCATTTT
abundance: NA; v_gene: TRBV15; d_gene: NA; j_gene: TRBJ1-4; CDR3aa: CATSRDLRGEKLFF; CDR3nt: TGTGCCACCAGCAGAGATCTGAGGGGGGAAAAACTGTTTTTT
abundance: NA; v_gene: TRBV15; d_gene: TRBD1; j_gene: TRBJ2-7; CDR3aa: CATTTDRGPYEQYF; CDR3nt: TGTGCCACTACAACCGACAGGGGCCCCTACGAGCAGTACTTC
abundance: many; v_gene: TRBV5-1; d_gene: NA; j_gene: TRBJ2-7; CDR3aa: CASSPPDRTYEQYF; CDR3nt: TGCGCCAGCAGCCCCCCAGACAGAACCTACGAGCAGTACTTC
abundance: NA; v_gene: TRBV3-1; d_gene: NA; j_gene: TRBJ2-3; CDR3aa: CASSPQMGTDTQYF; CDR3nt: TGTGCCAGCAGCCCCCAGATGGGCACAGATACGCAGTATTTT
abundance: NA; v_gene: TRBV11-2; d_gene: NA; j_gene: TRBJ2-7; CDR3aa: CASSRVRGSSYEQYF; CDR3nt: TGTGCCAGCAGCCGAGTACGTGGGTCATCCTACGAGCAGTACTTC
abundance: few; v_gene: TRBV7-8; d_gene: TRBD1; j_gene: TRBJ2-5; CDR3aa: CASSSTQGKTQYF; CDR3nt: TGTGCCAGCAGCTCCACACAGGGGAAGACCCAGTACTTC